The clone carrying this T cell receptor beta chain appeared a single time. Profiling relied on immunoSEQ multiplex PCR, and the TCRdb table lists in-frame clones only, not all of them. Among roughly 200,000 clones listed, 70% to 90% were seen once. Adults between roughly 18 and 90 years of age took part from 24 US areas. The study assigned cohorts using participant-reported clinical history. The sample belongs to a study of blood T cell repertoires in COVID-19. Study-wide background: Two negative PCRs, clearance, or symptom resolution characterized the recovered Cohort 3 donors.

The germline gives CDR1 MNHEY, CDR2 SMNVEV (reference sequence). With V trimmed by 0 bases and J by 5 bases, 5 bases remained unmatched. This CDR3 comprises 16 residues. The sample was PBMCs or T cells enriched from blood (not recorded which). J is TRBJ2-7 and V is TRBV27; 12 positions agree with TRBD2. This receptor was taken from a woman aged 50 to 60 in a cohort exposed to, infected with or recovered from COVID-19 (not recorded which). CDR3 protein: CASSLSTSGGINEQYF. The CDR3 nucleotides read TGTGCCAGCAGTTTATCAACTAGCGGGGGGATAAACGAGCAGTACTTC.